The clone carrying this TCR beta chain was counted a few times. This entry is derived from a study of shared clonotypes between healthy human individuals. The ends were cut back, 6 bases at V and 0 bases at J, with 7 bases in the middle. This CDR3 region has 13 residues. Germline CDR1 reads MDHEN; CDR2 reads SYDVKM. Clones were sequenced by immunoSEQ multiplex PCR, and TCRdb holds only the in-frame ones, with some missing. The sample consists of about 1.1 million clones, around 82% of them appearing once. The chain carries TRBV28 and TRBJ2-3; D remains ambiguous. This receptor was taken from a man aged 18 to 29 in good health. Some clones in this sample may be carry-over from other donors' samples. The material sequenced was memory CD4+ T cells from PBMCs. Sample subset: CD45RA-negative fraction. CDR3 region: CASRHSSTDTQYF. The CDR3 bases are TGTGCCAGCAGGCATTCTAGCACAGATACGCAGTATTTT.